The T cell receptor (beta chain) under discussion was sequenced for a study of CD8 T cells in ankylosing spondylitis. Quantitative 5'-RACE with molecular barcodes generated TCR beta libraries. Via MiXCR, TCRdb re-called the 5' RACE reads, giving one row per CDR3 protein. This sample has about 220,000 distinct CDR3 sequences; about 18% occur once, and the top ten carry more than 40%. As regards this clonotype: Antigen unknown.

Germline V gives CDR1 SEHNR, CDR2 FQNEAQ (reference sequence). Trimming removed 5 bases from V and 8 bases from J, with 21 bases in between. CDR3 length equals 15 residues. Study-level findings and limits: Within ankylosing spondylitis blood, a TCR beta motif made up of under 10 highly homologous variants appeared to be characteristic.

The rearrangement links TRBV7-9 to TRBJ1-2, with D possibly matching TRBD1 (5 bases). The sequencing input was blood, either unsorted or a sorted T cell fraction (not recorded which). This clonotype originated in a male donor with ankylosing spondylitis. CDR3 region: CASSTEGRRRGGYTF. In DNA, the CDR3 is TGTGCCAGCAGCACAGAGGGCCGCCGCCGGGGGGGCTACACCTTC. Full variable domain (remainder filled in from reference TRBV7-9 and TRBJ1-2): DTGVSQNPRHKITKRGQNVTFRCDPISEHNRLYWYRQTLGQGPEFLTYFQNEAQLEKSRLLSDRFSAERPKGSFSTLEIQRTEQGDSAMYLCASSTEGRRRGGYTFGSGTRLTVV.